The next 7 T cell receptor beta chains were all read from a single sample in a study of cytomegalovirus exposure and HLA in healthy donors (dated by TCRdb to about 2017). The library relied on the immunoSEQ multiplex PCR assay. For the multiplex PCR, a mixture combining 60 forward primers for TCR Vbeta segments and 13 reverse primers for TCR Jbeta segments was used. Not all clones reach the TCRdb copy of this immuneACCESS table, which keeps in-frame sequences only. Checked studies attribute under half of the gap to unresolved V genes and leave the rest unexplained. The sample includes 130,000 to 150,000 clones, with around three quarters observed a single time. Of the sample, around 7% is held by the ten largest clones. What was sequenced was PBMCs. These receptors all come from a man aged 35-49 years in good health and CMV-seropositive.

The CDR3 is CASSLGTGTQETQYF. The CDR3, as DNA: TGTGCCAGCAGCTTAGGCACAGGAACCCAAGAGACCCAGTACTTC. The chain employs TRBV7-6 and TRBJ2-5, with D possibly matching TRBD1 (5 bases). Trimming took off 1 base at V and 1 base at J, with 10 bases between the two ends. Germline lookup yields CDR1 SGHVS and CDR2 FNYEAQ. The CDR3 has 15 residues.

This clone was found once. The CDR3 bases are TGTGCCAGCAGTGTACGTGGGAGGGCTGAAGCTTTCTTT. Protein product: CASSVRGRAEAFF. This chain uses TRBV25-1 with TRBJ1-1; no definite D call. V lost 4 bases and J 6 bases, leaving 12 bases between the germline ends. Germline V gene lookup returns CDR1 MGHDK and CDR2 SYGVNS. CDR3 size: 13 residues.

This chain connects TRBV10-3 to TRBJ1-6; D uncertain. The CDR3 has 14 amino acids. Trimming pared 6 bases from V and 7 bases from J, leaving 13 bases between. Germline CDR1 reads ENHRY; CDR2 reads SYGVKD. This CDR3 is CAIRSPGVNSPLHF. CDR3 DNA sequence: TGTGCCATCAGGTCCCCCGGGGTAAATTCACCCCTCCACTTT.

The chain joins TRBV19 to TRBJ2-3; D remains ambiguous. Trimming removed 3 bases from V and 0 bases from J, with 16 bases in between. Germline CDR1 is LNHDA and CDR2 is SQIVND (reference sequence). The CDR3 is 17 amino acids. CDR3 DNA: TGTGCCAGTAGTATGAGTCGCCCGACATTTAGCACAGATACGCAGTATTTT. Amino acids: CASSMSRPTFSTDTQYF.

The chain employs TRBV4-1 and TRBJ2-4, with a tentative D call TRBD2 (6 bases). CDR1 is MGHRA and CDR2 is YSYEKL in the germline V gene. This CDR3 has 16 amino acids. The V end lost 2 bases, the J end lost 4 bases, and 15 bases lay between the germline ends. CDR3 protein: CASSQPVADLKNIQYF. The CDR3 DNA reads TGCGCCAGCAGCCAACCGGTAGCGGATCTGAAAAACATTCAGTACTTC.

The rearrangement links TRBV6-6 to TRBJ2-7; 7 nucleotides align to TRBD1. This CDR3 has 14 residues. Germline assignment: CDR1 MNHNY and CDR2 SVGAGI (reference sequence). The trim removed 0 bases at V and 9 bases at J, leaving 8 bases unmatched. Here the CDR3 reads CASSYSQGGRVQYF. CDR3 nucleotides: TGTGCCAGCAGTTACTCTCAAGGGGGCAGAGTGCAGTACTTC.

The chain has TRBV6-5 and TRBJ2-5, with D possibly TRBD2 on 6 matching bases. CDR1 and CDR2 from the germline V gene are MNHEY and SVGAGI. V lost 8 bases to trimming and J lost 2 bases, with 9 bases between them. The CDR3 loop spans 12 amino acids. The CDR3 here is CASGLPQETQYF. For the CDR3, the DNA is TGTGCCAGCGGACTACCACAAGAGACCCAGTACTTC.